Presented here are 28 T cell receptor beta chains from one specimen sequenced in a study of STAT5B mutations in CD4+ large granular lymphocyte leukemia. Libraries were prepared by immunoSEQ multiplex PCR; TCRdb keeps only in-frame clonotypes and omits some of them. The repertoire holds approximately 40,000 clones, with 81% as singletons. Material for sequencing was CD4+ T cells from blood buffy coats. Receptors were obtained from a human donor in good health.

V gene TRBV12-5 combines with J gene TRBJ2-1, with TRBD1 as a possible D gene (6 bases). This CDR3 spans 14 amino acids. Germline V gene lookup returns CDR1 LGHNT and CDR2 FRNRAP. The germline V and J ends were trimmed by 4 bases and 5 bases, with 12 bases remaining between them. CDR3 loop: CASGSGTLNNEQFF. CDR3 DNA sequence: TGTGCTAGTGGTTCCGGGACATTAAACAATGAGCAGTTCTTC.

The chain uses TRBV7-2 and TRBJ2-7; TRBD2 agrees at 8 bases. V lost 5 bases and J lost 0; bases outside the gene matches: 6. Germline CDR1 is SGHTA and CDR2 is FQGNSA. The CDR3 spans 15 residues. As DNA, the CDR3 is TGTGCCAGCAGCCCCACTAGCGGAACCTCCTACGAGCAGTACTTC. Amino acid sequence: CASSPTSGTSYEQYF.

The V and J genes are TRBV10-3 and TRBJ2-2, with D uncertain. This CDR3 is 11 amino acids long. Trimming cost V 4 bases and J 7 bases, with 4 bases left between them. Germline-derived CDR1 and CDR2 are ENHRY and SYGVKD. The CDR3 protein is CAISVNGELFF. In DNA, the CDR3 is TGTGCCATCAGTGTAAACGGGGAGCTGTTTTTT.

The chain is built from TRBV7-9 and TRBJ2-5; D remains ambiguous. There are 11 residues in the CDR3. Germline CDR1 SEHNR, CDR2 FQNEAQ (reference sequence). Trimming removed 2 bases at V and 4 bases at J, with 2 bases between. DNA for the CDR3: TGTGCCAGCAGCTTAATAGAGACCCAGTACTTC. Protein product: CASSLIETQYF.

This chain joins TRBV11-3 and TRBJ2-7; D is unresolved. The V gene's germline CDR1 is SGHNT and CDR2 YENEEA. V was cut by 3 bases and J by 2 bases, with 8 bases left in between. CDR3 length equals 13 residues. This chain's CDR3 is CASSLPGTYEQYF. The CDR3 nucleotides are TGTGCCAGCAGCTTGCCAGGTACCTACGAGCAGTACTTC.

This clone was seen only once. The chain carries TRBV5-1 and TRBJ2-2; 8 bases map to TRBD1. V shed 2 bases, J shed 6 bases, and the junction held 6 bases outside the gene matches. The CDR3 totals 15 residues. In germline, CDR1 is SGHRS, CDR2 YFSETQ. The chain's CDR3 is CASSFSTGESGELFF. The CDR3 DNA reads TGCGCCAGCAGCTTCTCGACAGGGGAATCCGGGGAGCTGTTTTTT.

The rearrangement joins TRBV7-9 to TRBJ1-5; TRBD1 is a possible D gene (6 bases). Germline CDR1 is SEHNR and CDR2 is FQNEAQ (reference sequence). This CDR3 region has 14 residues. Trimming took off 1 base at V and 8 bases at J, with 12 bases between the two ends. CDR3 coding DNA: TGTGCCAGCAGCTTAGGTGGGGGCAGGGAGCCCCAGCATTTT. Translation gives CASSLGGGREPQHF.

The rearrangement joins TRBV19 to TRBJ2-5; 8 nucleotides line up with TRBD2. Germline V gene sequence: CDR1 LNHDA, CDR2 SQIVND (reference sequence). V was clipped by 7 bases and J by 3 bases; unmatched bases: 4. The CDR3 loop spans 13 amino acids. The CDR3 spells CASNSGMEETQYF. The CDR3, as DNA: TGTGCCAGTAATAGCGGGATGGAAGAGACCCAGTACTTC.

The rearrangement uses TRBV5-8 and TRBJ1-2; TRBD1 aligns across 10 bases. This CDR3 region has 14 residues. The trim removed 5 bases at V and 6 bases at J, leaving 7 bases unmatched. The germline CDR1 and CDR2 sequences are SGHTS and YDEGEE. CDR3 residues: CASRRQTGGDGYTF. The CDR3 DNA follows: TGTGCCAGCAGACGCCAGACAGGGGGCGATGGCTACACCTTC.

The J gene is TRBJ1-2, the V gene TRBV10-3; D not certain. The V end was cut by 2 bases, the J end by 0 bases, with 10 bases between. Germline V gene lookup returns CDR1 ENHRY and CDR2 SYGVKD. There are 15 residues in the CDR3. This CDR3 is CAISEAESPNYGYTF. CDR3 sequence (DNA): TGTGCCATCAGTGAGGCAGAAAGCCCTAACTATGGCTACACCTTC.

This clone was observed a few times. This chain connects TRBV6-1 to TRBJ2-7; the D call may be TRBD1 or TRBD2 (5 bases each). V gave up 2 bases and J gave up 4 bases, with 12 bases separating them. CDR3 length: 14 amino acids. Germline loops: CDR1 MNHNS, CDR2 SASEGT. The CDR3 DNA is TGTGCCAGCAGTGAATTGGGGACCATATACGAGCAGTACTTC. Protein product: CASSELGTIYEQYF.

The rearrangement links TRBV9 to TRBJ1-2, with TRBD1 identical over 7 bases. CDR1 is SGDLS, CDR2 YYNGEE, per germline. The trim removed 4 bases at V and 6 bases at J, leaving 6 bases unmatched. The CDR3 contains 13 residues. CDR3 region: CASSTRQGDGYTF. CDR3 nucleotide sequence: TGTGCCAGCAGCACTAGACAGGGTGATGGCTACACCTTC.

This clone was observed a handful of times. The chain recombines TRBV7-9 with TRBJ2-7, with 7 bases aligning to TRBD1. Trimming at V came to 5 bases and at J to 0 bases, leaving 4 bases not matched to a gene. The CDR3 has 14 residues. CDR1 and CDR2 (germline): SEHNR, FQNEAQ (reference sequence). The CDR3 DNA reads as TGTGCCAGCAGCCGTAGACAGGGCTCCTACGAGCAGTACTTC. It specifies CASSRRQGSYEQYF.

The chain links TRBV19 to TRBJ2-7, with 7 bases fitting TRBD1. The CDR3 spans 15 residues. J was trimmed by 3 bases and V by 4 bases; bases with no gene match: 9. Germline values: CDR1 LNHDA, CDR2 SQIVND (reference sequence). CDR3 protein: CASSKETGRSYEQYF. CDR3 nucleotide sequence: TGTGCCAGTAGTAAGGAGACAGGGAGAAGCTACGAGCAGTACTTC.

This chain links TRBV5-6 with TRBJ1-2; perhaps TRBD1 as D (6 bases). With 4 bases removed from V and 1 base from J, the gap between germline ends came to 20 bases. This CDR3 comprises 17 residues. Looked up from germline, CDR1 is SGHDT and CDR2 is YYEEEE. CDR3 coding DNA: TGTGCCAGCAGCGCGGGCGTAGGGGGGGGATTTAACTATGGCTACACCTTC. Encoded protein: CASSAGVGGGFNYGYTF.

V and J are TRBV19 and TRBJ1-5, with a possible D match to TRBD1 (6 bases). Trimming left V 4 bases short and J 7 bases short, with 11 bases between. The CDR3 is made up of 13 amino acids. The V gene's germline CDR1 is LNHDA and CDR2 SQIVND (reference sequence). CDR3 residues: CASSTEGGQPQHF. CDR3 DNA sequence: TGTGCCAGTAGTACTGAGGGGGGCCAGCCCCAGCATTTT.

The chain couples TRBV5-5 to TRBJ2-2; D not resolved. Germline V gene lookup returns CDR1 SGHKS and CDR2 YYEKEE (reference sequence). This CDR3 region has 14 residues. The ends were cut back, 4 bases at V and 6 bases at J, with 13 bases in the middle. The CDR3 loop reads CASSIGPTPGELFF. The CDR3, as DNA: TGTGCCAGCAGCATTGGCCCTACCCCCGGGGAGCTGTTTTTT.

This clone has a handful of counts. The gene calls are TRBV5-4 and TRBJ1-6; tentatively, D is TRBD1 (5 bases). CDR3 length: 13 residues. V dropped 5 bases and J dropped 10 bases, with 13 bases sitting between them. Germline CDR1 is SGHNT and CDR2 is YYREEE (reference sequence). CDR3 in amino acids: CASSRREKSPLHF. CDR3 bases: TGTGCCAGCAGTCGCAGGGAGAAATCACCCCTCCACTTT. The variable domain in full, with the rest retrieved from reference TRBV5-4 and TRBJ1-6, is ETGVTQSPTHLIKTRGQQVTLRCSSQSGHNTVSWYQQALGQGPQFIFQYYREEENGRGNFPPRFSGLQFPNYSSELNVNALELDDSALYLCASSRREKSPLHFGNGTRLTVT.

The gene calls are TRBV21-1 and TRBJ1-5; the table's TRBD1 call for D was not verified on the DNA. TRBV21-1 is classified as a pseudogene. The CDR3 is 18 amino acids. This CDR3 is CASSRGNGTGFNNQPQHF. DNA of the CDR3: TGTGCCAGCAGCCGCGGTAACGGGACAGGGTTTAACAATCAGCCCCAGCATTTT.

V is TRBV7-9 and J is TRBJ2-3; no clear D gene. The V and J ends lost 3 bases and 0 bases respectively, with 10 bases between them. The CDR3 covers 15 residues. The germline V gene encodes CDR1 SEHNR and CDR2 FQNEAQ (reference sequence). In DNA, the CDR3 is TGTGCCAGCAGCTTCCCACGGGTTAGCACAGATACGCAGTATTTT. Encoded protein: CASSFPRVSTDTQYF.

This clone was detected a few times. The gene calls are TRBV4-1 and TRBJ1-2; 8 nucleotides match TRBD1. CDR1 MGHRA and CDR2 YSYEKL come from the germline V gene. Trimming at V came to 0 bases and at J to 0 bases, leaving 6 bases not matched to a gene. The CDR3 contains 17 residues. For the CDR3, the DNA is TGCGCCAGCAGCCAAGAAACCGGGACAGGCGCTAACTATGGCTACACCTTC. It yields the protein CASSQETGTGANYGYTF.

The J gene is TRBJ2-1, the V gene TRBV5-1, with unresolved D. This CDR3 has 13 residues. Trimming left V 1 base short and J 5 bases short, with 7 bases between. Germline V lookup: CDR1 SGHRS, CDR2 YFSETQ. CDR3 in amino acids: CASSLPNNNEQFF. The CDR3 DNA is TGCGCCAGCAGCTTGCCAAATAACAATGAGCAGTTCTTC.

The chain is built from TRBV5-1 and TRBJ1-2; 9 bases match TRBD1. CDR1 SGHRS and CDR2 YFSETQ come from the germline V gene. J was trimmed by 4 bases and V by 0 bases; bases with no gene match: 4. The CDR3 sequence is 15 residues long. The CDR3 protein is CASSLATGGSYGYTF. The DNA for the CDR3 is TGCGCCAGCAGCTTGGCCACAGGGGGCAGCTATGGCTACACCTTC.

V is TRBV28 and J is TRBJ1-3; 8 bases agree with TRBD1. The germline CDR1 and CDR2 sequences are MDHEN and SYDVKM. Trimming cost V 5 bases and J 3 bases; bases outside gene matches: 6. The CDR3 sequence is 15 residues long. CDR3 residues: CASSRSDRDGNTIYF. The CDR3 bases are TGTGCCAGCAGTAGATCGGACAGGGATGGAAACACCATATATTTT.

The chain links TRBV11-1 to TRBJ2-1; D may be TRBD1 or TRBD2 (6 bases each). V was pared by 8 bases and J by 8 bases, with 31 bases between. In germline, CDR1 is SGHAT, CDR2 FQDESV (reference sequence). This CDR3 comprises 18 residues. CDR3 bases: TGTGCCAGCCGCCCCCATCTTTTCACCGGGGGCGGCACGGATGAGCAGTTCTTC. Translated: CASRPHLFTGGGTDEQFF.

This chain uses TRBV5-1 with TRBJ2-7; TRBD2 aligns across 8 bases. The germline CDR1 and CDR2 sequences are SGHRS and YFSETQ. The CDR3 runs 15 residues. V lost 2 bases to trimming and J lost 1 base; unmatched junction nucleotides: 5. Written as DNA, the CDR3 is TGCGCCAGCAGCTTTCAAGCGGGGGATTCCTACGAGCAGTACTTC. Translation: CASSFQAGDSYEQYF.

The rearrangement uses TRBV29-1 and TRBJ2-1, with D hard to call. V dropped 7 bases and J dropped 9 bases, with 10 bases sitting between them. The CDR3 has 10 residues. The germline V gene has CDR1 SQVTM and CDR2 ANQGSEA. The CDR3 sequence: CSAANPEQFF. Written as DNA, the CDR3 is TGCAGCGCCGCAAATCCTGAGCAGTTCTTC.

This clone has more than one count but fewer than ten. The V gene is TRBV7-2, the J gene TRBJ1-1; 8 nucleotides line up with TRBD1. Germline assignment: CDR1 SGHTA and CDR2 FQGNSA. There are 14 residues in the CDR3. V gave up 6 bases and J gave up 3 bases; unmatched junction bases: 6. In DNA form, the CDR3 reads TGTGCCAGCAGACCCGGACAGGGTCACACTGAAGCTTTCTTT. The encoded protein is CASRPGQGHTEAFF.